One sample yielded the 6 T cell receptor beta chains listed below, sequenced in a study of response to subunit inactivated influenza vaccine. TCRdb redid the calling of the RT-PCR reads with MiXCR, one entry per CDR3 protein. The sample consists of hundreds of thousands of distinct CDR3 sequences, around 14% of them appearing once. The starting material was PBMCs from blood, obtained approximately 15 days before vaccination. Source of these receptors: a man aged 50-60 years who received an inactivated influenza vaccine.

The chain is built from TRBV12-3 or TRBV12-4 and TRBJ2-3, with D unresolved. V shed 5 bases and J shed 3 bases, with 12 bases lying between them. The CDR3 loop spans 14 amino acids. The CDR3 spells CASSRTLGTDTQYF. Here the CDR3 DNA reads TGTGCCAGCAGTCGGACCTTAGGGACAGATACGCAGTATTTT.

This sequence joins TRBV5-1 and TRBJ2-1, with 10 positions matching TRBD2. This CDR3 is 16 amino acids long. CDR1 and CDR2 from the germline V gene are SGHRS and YFSETQ. The junction had 9 bases not matched to a gene; V was cut back by 0 bases and J by 9 bases. DNA for the CDR3: TGCGCCAGCAGCTTGGGGACTAGCGGTAAGACGGCTGAGCAGTTCTTC. It translates to CASSLGTSGKTAEQFF.

This chain joins TRBV9 and TRBJ2-1; a weak D match, TRBD1 (6 bases). Germline V gene lookup returns CDR1 SGDLS and CDR2 YYNGEE. V was shortened by 0 bases and J by 0 bases, with 7 bases between the two germline ends. The CDR3 covers 15 residues. Here the CDR3 reads CASSVEGDSYNEQFF. The CDR3 DNA follows: TGTGCCAGCAGCGTAGAGGGGGACTCCTACAATGAGCAGTTCTTC. Variable domain in full (rest from reference TRBV9 and TRBJ2-1): DSGVTQTPKHLITATGQRVTLRCSPRSGDLSVYWYQQSLDQGLQFLIQYYNGEERAKGNILERFSAQQFPDLHSELNLSSLELGDSALYFCASSVEGDSYNEQFFGPGTRLTVL.

J is TRBJ2-7 and V is TRBV14, with D maybe TRBD1 (6 bases). Germline V gene sequence: CDR1 SGHDN, CDR2 FVKESK. This CDR3 has 16 residues. Trimming took off 0 bases at V and 4 bases at J, with 16 bases between the two ends. The CDR3 is CASSQDGFWDKYEQYF. The CDR3 DNA follows: TGTGCCAGCAGCCAAGATGGCTTCTGGGACAAGTACGAGCAGTACTTC.

The rearrangement joins TRBV6-1 to TRBJ2-7; 10 nucleotides line up with TRBD2. Trimming took 5 bases from V and 2 from J; bases not matched to a gene: 9. The germline gives CDR1 MNHNS, CDR2 SASEGT. The CDR3 contains 16 residues. The CDR3 protein is CASSPLGAGGTYEQYF. The CDR3, as DNA: TGTGCCAGCAGTCCCCTAGGAGCGGGAGGGACCTACGAGCAGTACTTC.

This clonotype was observed at least ten times. This chain links TRBV28 with TRBJ2-7; a weak D match, TRBD2 (6 bases). The CDR3 covers 13 residues. V was shortened by 5 bases and J by 3 bases, with 11 bases between the two germline ends. Looked up from germline, CDR1 is MDHEN and CDR2 is SYDVKM. The CDR3 spells CASSRDLNYEQYF. The CDR3, as DNA: TGTGCCAGCAGTAGGGACTTAAACTACGAGCAGTACTTC.